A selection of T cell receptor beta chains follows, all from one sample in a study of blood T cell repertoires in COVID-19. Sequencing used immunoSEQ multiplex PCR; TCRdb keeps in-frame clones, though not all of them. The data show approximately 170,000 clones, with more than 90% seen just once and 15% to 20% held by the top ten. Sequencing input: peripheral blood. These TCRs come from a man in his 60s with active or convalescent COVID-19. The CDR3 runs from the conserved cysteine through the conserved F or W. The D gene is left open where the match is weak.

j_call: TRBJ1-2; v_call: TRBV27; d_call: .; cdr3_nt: TGTGCCAGCAGTTTATCGAGGGGACTCGAAGCGGATGGCTACACCTTC; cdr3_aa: CASSLSRGLEADGYTF
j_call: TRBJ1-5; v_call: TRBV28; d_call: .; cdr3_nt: TGTGCCAGCAGTTTTAGGGGGGGGTATAGCAATCAGCCCCAGCATTTT; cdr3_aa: CASSFRGGYSNQPQHF
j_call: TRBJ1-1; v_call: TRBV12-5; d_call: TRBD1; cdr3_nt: TGTGCTAGTGGTTACGGGACAGGGGCATGGAACACTGAAGCTTTCTTT; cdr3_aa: CASGYGTGAWNTEAFF
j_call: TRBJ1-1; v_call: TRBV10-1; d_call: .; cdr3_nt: TGCGCCAGCAGTGAGTACAGGGAGGGGGAAGCTTTCTTT; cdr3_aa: CASSEYREGEAFF
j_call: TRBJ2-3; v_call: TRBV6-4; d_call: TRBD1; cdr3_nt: TGTGCCAGCAGGAATCGACAGGGGGATGGAGATACGCAGTATTTT; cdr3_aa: CASRNRQGDGDTQYF
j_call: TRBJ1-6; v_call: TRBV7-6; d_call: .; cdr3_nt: TGTGCCAGCAGCTTAGCGGTGGGGGCTAATTCACCCCTCCACTTT; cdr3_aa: CASSLAVGANSPLHF
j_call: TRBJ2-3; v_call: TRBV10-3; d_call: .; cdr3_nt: TGTGCCATACAGGGTAGGACAGATACGCAGTATTTT; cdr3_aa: CAIQGRTDTQYF
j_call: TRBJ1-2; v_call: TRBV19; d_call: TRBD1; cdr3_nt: TGTGCCAGTAGTGCTGACAGGGCCGTTAACTATGGCTACACCTTC; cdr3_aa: CASSADRAVNYGYTF
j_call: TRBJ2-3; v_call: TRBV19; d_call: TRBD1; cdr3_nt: TGTGCCAGTCGAGAAAGGGACAGGGGGGATACGCAGTATTTT; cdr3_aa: CASRERDRGDTQYF
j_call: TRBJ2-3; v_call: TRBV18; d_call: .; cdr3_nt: TGTGCCAGCTCACCCCCGGGCACAGATACGCAGTATTTT; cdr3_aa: CASSPPGTDTQYF
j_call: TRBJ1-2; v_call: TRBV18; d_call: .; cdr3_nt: TGTGCCAGCTCACCACTCGAAGACAGAAACTATGGCTACACCTTC; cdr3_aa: CASSPLEDRNYGYTF
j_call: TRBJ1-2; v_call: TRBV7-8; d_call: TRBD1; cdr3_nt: TGTGCCAGCAGCCGTTCCGGGACAGTCTATGGCTACACCTTC; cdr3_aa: CASSRSGTVYGYTF
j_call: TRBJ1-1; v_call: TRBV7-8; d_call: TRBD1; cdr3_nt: TGTGCCAGCAGCTTGACAGGGGGAGACACTGAAGCTTTCTTT; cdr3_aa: CASSLTGGDTEAFF